This T cell receptor beta chain was documented in a study of human T cells and chemical hapten exposure. Study as a whole: In the roughly 25-week study, patients were dosed weekly with diphenylcyclopropenone on the scalp throughout.

Unique molecular identifiers were attached to individual cDNA molecules during library preparation. Via MiXCR, TCRdb re-called the RACE reads, giving one row per CDR3 protein. The sample yields 95,000 or so distinct CDR3 sequences, approximately 10% seen once. This clonotype was observed a handful of times. The time point denotes: patch test 2, 6 weeks after DPC sensitization. The treatment: therapeutic diphenylcyclopropenone sensitization with weekly scalp DPC. The study extracted total RNA from unfractionated whole blood. This specimen consisted of whole blood, obtained in connection with sensitization to the hapten diphenylcyclopropenone (DPC). This TCR was recovered from a woman between 40 and 50 years old with alopecia areata. Some clones in this sample may be carry-over from other donors' samples.

The CDR3 DNA is TGTGCCAGCAGTTTATCGTGGGGAGAGCCCCAGCATTTT. Its protein is CASSLSWGEPQHF. The V and J genes are TRBV27 and TRBJ1-5; no firm D call. The ends were cut back, 0 bases at V and 8 bases at J, with 8 bases in the middle. The CDR3 spans 13 residues. Germline V gene data show CDR1 as MNHEY and CDR2 as SMNVEV (reference sequence).